In this sample, the clone carrying this T cell receptor beta chain turned up a few times. Its target is unknown. This specimen comes from a study of beta chain features in type 1 diabetes. Study-level background: The patient and healthy donor groups were comparable for age, gender and cell yields. Study-wide results and limits: Across all four CD4+ subsets, people with type 1 diabetes showed modestly shorter TCRB CDR3s.

The sequenced template was cDNA made from the entire isolated RNA. The assay was immunoSEQ multiplex PCR, and TCRdb's table has in-frame clones only and misses some. Of under 350,000 clones listed, roughly 8% are singletons. Purity exceeded 95% in all sorted populations. The length of the CDR3 is 12 residues. V was cut by 5 bases and J by 7 bases, with 9 bases left in between. CDR1 and CDR2 from the germline V gene are SGHAT and FQNNGV. The chain links TRBV11-2 to TRBJ2-1, with unresolved D. The sequence came from a woman aged 18 to 35 in good health. Material: central memory CD4+ T cells from blood. CDR3 sequence (DNA): TGTGCCAGCAGCCAAACTCGAAATGAGCAGTTCTTC. This sequence encodes CASSQTRNEQFF. Supplemented by reference TRBV11-2 and TRBJ2-1, the full variable domain reads EAGVAQSPRYKIIEKRQSVAFWCNPISGHATLYWYQQILGQGPKLLIQFQNNGVVDDSQLPKDRFSAERLKGVDSTLKIQPAKLEDSAVYLCASSQTRNEQFFGPGTRLTVL.